This T cell receptor (beta chain) was observed in a study of CD8 T cells in Susac syndrome. Random-hexamer reverse transcription was applied to roughly 0.45 to 1 ug RNA. TCRdb reprocessed the immunoSEQ multiplex PCR reads with MiXCR, giving one entry per CDR3 protein. The data hold roughly 70,000 distinct CDR3 sequences, with under 96% observed a single time. This clonotype has a single count. This TCR was recovered from a human donor with multiple sclerosis. Sequences were obtained from CD4+ T cells from PBMCs.

CDR3 residues: CSATSPGTGYEKLFF. The CDR3 DNA is TGCAGTGCGACGTCGCCGGGGACAGGGTACGAAAAACTGTTTTTT. The chain combines TRBV20-1 with TRBJ1-4; 9 nucleotides align to TRBD1. Looked up from germline, CDR1 is DFQATT and CDR2 is SNEGSKA (reference sequence). V gave up 6 bases and J gave up 8 bases; unmatched junction bases: 13. CDR3 length: 15 residues.